This TCR beta chain was recorded in a study of identical twins. J was trimmed by 2 bases and V by 2 bases; bases with no gene match: 5. CDR3 length: 15 residues. CDR1 and CDR2 (germline): MNHEY, SVGEGT. TCRdb re-called the 5' RACE reads through MiXCR, storing one row per CDR3 protein. Here the sample spans 1.5 million to 2 million distinct CDR3 sequences, around 29% being singletons. Sequencing was done on a sample of cord blood. The chain uses TRBV6-2 or TRBV6-3 and TRBJ2-7; 8 nucleotides agree with TRBD1. This TCR derives from a newborn girl in good health. This CDR3 reads CASSYKRTGTYEQYF. The CDR3 DNA is TGTGCCAGCAGTTACAAAAGGACAGGGACCTACGAGCAGTACTTC.